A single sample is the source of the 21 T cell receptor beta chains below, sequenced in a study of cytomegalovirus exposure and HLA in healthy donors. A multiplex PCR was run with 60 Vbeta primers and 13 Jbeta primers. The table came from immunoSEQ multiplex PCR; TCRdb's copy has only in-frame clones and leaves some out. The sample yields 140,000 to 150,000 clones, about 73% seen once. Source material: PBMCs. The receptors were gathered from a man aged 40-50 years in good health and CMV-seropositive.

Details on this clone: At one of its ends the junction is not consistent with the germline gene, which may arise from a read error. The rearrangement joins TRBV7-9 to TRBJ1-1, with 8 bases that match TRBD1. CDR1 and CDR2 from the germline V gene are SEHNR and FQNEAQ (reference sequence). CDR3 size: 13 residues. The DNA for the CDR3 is TGTTCCAGCAGCTTAATCGGACAGGGTGAAGCTTTCTTT. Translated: CSSSLIGQGEAFF.

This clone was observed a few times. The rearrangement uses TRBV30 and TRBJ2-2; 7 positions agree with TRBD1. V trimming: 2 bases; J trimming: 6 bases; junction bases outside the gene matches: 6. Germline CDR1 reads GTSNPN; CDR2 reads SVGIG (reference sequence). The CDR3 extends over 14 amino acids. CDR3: CAWSYNRGAGELFF. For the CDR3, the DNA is TGTGCCTGGAGTTACAACAGGGGAGCCGGGGAGCTGTTTTTT.

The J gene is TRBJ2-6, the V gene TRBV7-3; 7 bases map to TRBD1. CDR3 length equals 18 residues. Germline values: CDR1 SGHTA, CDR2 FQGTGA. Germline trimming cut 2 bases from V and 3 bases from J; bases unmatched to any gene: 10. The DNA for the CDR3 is TGTGCCAGCAGCTTAGCTACGACAGGGCTGGTTGGGGCCAACGTCCTGACTTTC. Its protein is CASSLATTGLVGANVLTF.

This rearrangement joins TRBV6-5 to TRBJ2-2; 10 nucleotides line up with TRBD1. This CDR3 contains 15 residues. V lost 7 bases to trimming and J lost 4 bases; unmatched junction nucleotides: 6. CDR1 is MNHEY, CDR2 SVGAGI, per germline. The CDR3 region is CASTDRGYSTGELFF. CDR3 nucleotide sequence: TGTGCCAGCACGGACAGGGGGTATAGCACCGGGGAGCTGTTTTTT.

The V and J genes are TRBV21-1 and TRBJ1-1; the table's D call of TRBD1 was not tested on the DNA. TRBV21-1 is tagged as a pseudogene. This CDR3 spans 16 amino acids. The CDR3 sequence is CASSRGTLGRGTEAFF. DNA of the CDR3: TGTGCCAGCAGCAGGGGGACGTTGGGCAGGGGGACTGAAGCTTTCTTT.

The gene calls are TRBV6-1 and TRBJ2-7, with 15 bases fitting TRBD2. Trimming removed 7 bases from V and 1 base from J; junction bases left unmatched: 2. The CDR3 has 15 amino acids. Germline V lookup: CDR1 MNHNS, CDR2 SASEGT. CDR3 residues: CASTGLAGGSYEQYF. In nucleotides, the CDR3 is TGTGCCAGCACCGGACTAGCGGGAGGGTCCTACGAGCAGTACTTC.

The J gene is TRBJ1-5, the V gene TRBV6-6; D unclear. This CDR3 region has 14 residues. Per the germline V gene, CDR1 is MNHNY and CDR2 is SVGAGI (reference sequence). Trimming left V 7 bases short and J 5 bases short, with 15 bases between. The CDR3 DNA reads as TGTGCCAGCAACGTGGACCGGAGGGATCAGCCCCAGCATTTT. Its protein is CASNVDRRDQPQHF.

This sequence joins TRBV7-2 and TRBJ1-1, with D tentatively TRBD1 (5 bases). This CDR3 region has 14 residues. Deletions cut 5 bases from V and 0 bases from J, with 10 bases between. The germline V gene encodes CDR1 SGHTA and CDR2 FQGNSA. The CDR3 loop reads CASSPPGVNTEAFF. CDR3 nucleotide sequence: TGTGCCAGCAGCCCACCGGGGGTGAACACTGAAGCTTTCTTT. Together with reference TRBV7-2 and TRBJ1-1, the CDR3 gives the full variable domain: GAGVSQSPSNKVTEKGKDVELRCDPISGHTALYWYRQSLGQGLEFLIYFQGNSAPDKSGLPSDRFSAERTGGSVSTLTIQRTQQEDSAVYLCASSPPGVNTEAFFGQGTRLTVV.

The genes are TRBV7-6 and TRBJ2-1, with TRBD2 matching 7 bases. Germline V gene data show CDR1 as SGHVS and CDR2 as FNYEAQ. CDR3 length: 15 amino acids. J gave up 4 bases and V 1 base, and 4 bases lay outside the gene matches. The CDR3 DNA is TGTGCCAGCAGCTTAGGCGGGAGTAGGTACAATGAGCAGTTCTTC. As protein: CASSLGGSRYNEQFF.

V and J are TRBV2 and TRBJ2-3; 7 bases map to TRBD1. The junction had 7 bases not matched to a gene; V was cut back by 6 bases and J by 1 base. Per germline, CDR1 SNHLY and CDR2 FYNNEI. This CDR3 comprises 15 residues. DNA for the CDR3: TGTGCCAGCAGCCCACAGGGGATCGGCACAGATACGCAGTATTTT. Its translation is CASSPQGIGTDTQYF.

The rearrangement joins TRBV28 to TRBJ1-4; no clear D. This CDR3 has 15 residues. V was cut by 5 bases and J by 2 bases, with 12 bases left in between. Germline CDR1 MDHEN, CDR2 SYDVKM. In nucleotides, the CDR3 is TGTGCCAGCAGTCTCGGGAAGAGGACTAATGAAAAACTGTTTTTT. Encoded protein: CASSLGKRTNEKLFF.

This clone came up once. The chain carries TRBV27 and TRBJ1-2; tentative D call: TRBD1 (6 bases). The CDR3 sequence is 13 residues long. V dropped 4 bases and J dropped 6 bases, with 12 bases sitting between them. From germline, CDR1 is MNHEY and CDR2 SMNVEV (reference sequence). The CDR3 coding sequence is TGTGCCAGCAGTTCCCTGGACAGTAATGGCTACACCTTC. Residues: CASSSLDSNGYTF.

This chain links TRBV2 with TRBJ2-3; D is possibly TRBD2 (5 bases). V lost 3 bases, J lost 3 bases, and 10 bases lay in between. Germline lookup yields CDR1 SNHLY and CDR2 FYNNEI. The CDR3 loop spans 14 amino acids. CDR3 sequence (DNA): TGTGCCAGCAGTGATAGGAGAGGGACAGATACGCAGTATTTT. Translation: CASSDRRGTDTQYF.

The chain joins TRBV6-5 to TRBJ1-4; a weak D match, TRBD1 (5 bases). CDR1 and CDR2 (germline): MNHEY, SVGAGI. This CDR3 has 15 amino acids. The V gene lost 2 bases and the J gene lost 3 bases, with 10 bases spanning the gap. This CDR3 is CASSYGQGANEKLFF. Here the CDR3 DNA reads TGTGCCAGCAGTTACGGCCAGGGTGCTAATGAAAAACTGTTTTTT.

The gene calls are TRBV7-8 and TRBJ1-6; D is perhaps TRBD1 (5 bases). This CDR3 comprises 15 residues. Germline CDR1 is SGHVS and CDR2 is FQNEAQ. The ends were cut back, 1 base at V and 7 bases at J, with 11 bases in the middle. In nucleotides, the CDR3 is TGTGCCAGCAGCTTAGTTGGACGGACAAATTCACCCCTCCACTTT. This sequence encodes CASSLVGRTNSPLHF.

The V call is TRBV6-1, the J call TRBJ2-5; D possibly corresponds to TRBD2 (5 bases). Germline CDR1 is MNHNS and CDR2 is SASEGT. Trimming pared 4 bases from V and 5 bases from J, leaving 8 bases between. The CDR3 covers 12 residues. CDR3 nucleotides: TGTGCCAGCAGTGTCTCGGGGGAGACCCAGTACTTC. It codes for CASSVSGETQYF.

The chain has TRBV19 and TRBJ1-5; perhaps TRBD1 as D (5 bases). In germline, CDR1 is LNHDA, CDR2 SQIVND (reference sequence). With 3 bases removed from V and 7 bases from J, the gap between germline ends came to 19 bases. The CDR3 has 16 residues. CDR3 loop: CASSIILGVGQQPQHF. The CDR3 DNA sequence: TGTGCCAGTAGTATTATATTAGGGGTAGGGCAACAGCCCCAGCATTTT.

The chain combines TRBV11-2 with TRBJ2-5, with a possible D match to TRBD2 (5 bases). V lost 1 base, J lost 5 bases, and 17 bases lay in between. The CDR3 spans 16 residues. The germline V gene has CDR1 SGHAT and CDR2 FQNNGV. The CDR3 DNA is TGTGCCAGCAGCTTAGTAGGAGCGGAACACTTTGAGACCCAGTACTTC. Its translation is CASSLVGAEHFETQYF. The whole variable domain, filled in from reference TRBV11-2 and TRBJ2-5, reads EAGVAQSPRYKIIEKRQSVAFWCNPISGHATLYWYQQILGQGPKLLIQFQNNGVVDDSQLPKDRFSAERLKGVDSTLKIQPAKLEDSAVYLCASSLVGAEHFETQYFGPGTRLLVL.

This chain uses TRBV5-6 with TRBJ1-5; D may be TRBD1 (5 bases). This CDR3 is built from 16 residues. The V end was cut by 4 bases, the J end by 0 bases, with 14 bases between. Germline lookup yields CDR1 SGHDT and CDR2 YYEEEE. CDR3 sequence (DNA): TGTGCCAGCAGCGTCAGGGATCTGGGTAGCAATCAGCCCCAGCATTTT. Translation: CASSVRDLGSNQPQHF.

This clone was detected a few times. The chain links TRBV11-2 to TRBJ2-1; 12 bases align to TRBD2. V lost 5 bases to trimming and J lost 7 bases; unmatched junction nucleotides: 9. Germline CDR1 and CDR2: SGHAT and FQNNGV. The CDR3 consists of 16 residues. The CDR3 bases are TGTGCCAGCAGCCCGAGACTAGCGGGAGTTTGGAATGAGCAGTTCTTC. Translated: CASSPRLAGVWNEQFF.

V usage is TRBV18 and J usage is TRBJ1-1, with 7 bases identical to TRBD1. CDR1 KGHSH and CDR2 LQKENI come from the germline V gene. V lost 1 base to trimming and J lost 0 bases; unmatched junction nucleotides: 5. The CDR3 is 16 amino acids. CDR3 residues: CASSPLRGLMNTEAFF. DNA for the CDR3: TGTGCCAGCTCACCACTTAGGGGGCTCATGAACACTGAAGCTTTCTTT.